This T cell receptor beta chain was identified during a study of T cells in Graves' hyperthyroidism and ophthalmopathy. Broader study findings: With a median lead of 6.5 months before onset, the model predicted ophthalmopathy. Peripheral blood also featured most of the thyroid clonotypes expanded above 0.001. Through a model of 13 V-J features, ophthalmopathy was separated from stable hyperthyroidism.

Of note for this clonotype: Its antigen is undetermined.

V lost 4 bases to trimming and J lost 1 base, with 14 bases between them. The CDR3 consists of 15 residues. Germline V gene lookup returns CDR1 SGHTA and CDR2 FQGNSA. The investigators amplified TCR beta CDR3 regions from RNA transcripts. Using the HTBI primer set, a first-round RT-PCR was run on the TCR CDR3. TCRdb itself ran the multiplex PCR reads through MiXCR, one entry per CDR3 protein. This table holds a few hundred thousand distinct CDR3 sequences, approximately 49% found once. Each diagnosis drew on symptoms, thyroxine, TRAb, thyroid ultrasound and orbital computed tomography findings. This TCR came from an adult woman with Graves' disease, either hyperthyroidism or ophthalmopathy (not recorded which). The gene calls are TRBV7-2 and TRBJ2-7; D gene ambiguous. Sequences were obtained from peripheral blood or thyroid tissue (not recorded which). DNA of the CDR3: TGTGCCAGCAGCTCCAGCCCACTTCTATCCTACGAGCAGTACTTC. Residues: CASSSSPLLSYEQYF.